The TCR beta chain under discussion was sequenced for a study of shared clonotypes between healthy human individuals. At the level of the study: Per-donor plates numbered three CD4 naive, three CD4 memory, two CD8 naive and one CD8 memory. The study, taken as a whole, reports: The study's rarefaction showed incomplete sorted-subset sequencing despite large depth.

Details on this clone: Its antigen is not identified.

Sorted-subset replicate PCRs used approximately 200 ng of genomic DNA. This amount corresponded to 30,000 to 35,000 T cell genomes. Here immunoSEQ multiplex PCR was the method, and the copy in TCRdb shows in-frame clones only, minus some. The repertoire holds over a million clones, with 98% as singletons. The CDR3 length is 14 residues. Between the trimmed V and J ends, which lost 0 bases and 14 bases, there was a span of 17 bases. Germline values: CDR1 WNHNN, CDR2 SYGVQD (reference sequence). CD4+ cells were split into CD45RA+ naive and CD45RA-negative memory subsets. Specimen: naive CD4+ T cells sorted from blood. Subset defined: CD45RA+ positively selected. The chain uses TRBV10-1 and TRBJ2-1; D ambiguous. This receptor was obtained from a man aged 25-45 years in good health. CDR3 sequence: CASSESPVRNTEFF. CDR3 nucleotide sequence: TGCGCCAGCAGTGAGTCCCCGGTTCGGAACACGGAGTTCTTC.